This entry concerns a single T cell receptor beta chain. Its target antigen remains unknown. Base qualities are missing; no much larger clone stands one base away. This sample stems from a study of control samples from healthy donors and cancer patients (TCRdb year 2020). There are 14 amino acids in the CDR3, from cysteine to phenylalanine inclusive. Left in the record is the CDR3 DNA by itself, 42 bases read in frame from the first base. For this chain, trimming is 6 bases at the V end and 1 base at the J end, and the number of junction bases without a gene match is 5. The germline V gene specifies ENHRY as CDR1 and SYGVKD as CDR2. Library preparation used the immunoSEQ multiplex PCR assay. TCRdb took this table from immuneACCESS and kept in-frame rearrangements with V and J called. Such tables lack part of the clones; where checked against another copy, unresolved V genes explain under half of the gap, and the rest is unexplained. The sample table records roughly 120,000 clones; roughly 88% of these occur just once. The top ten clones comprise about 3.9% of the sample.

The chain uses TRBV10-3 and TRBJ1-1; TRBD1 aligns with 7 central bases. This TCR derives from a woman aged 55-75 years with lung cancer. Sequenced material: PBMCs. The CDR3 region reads CAISTRTGNTEAFF. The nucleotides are TGTGCCATCAGCACTCGGACAGGGAACACTGAAGCTTTCTTT.